The 25 T cell receptor beta chains listed next were all sequenced from one sample in a study of beta chain features in type 1 diabetes. The authors reverse transcribed all of the isolated RNA, so sequencing captured expressed TCRB transcripts. Clones were sequenced by immunoSEQ multiplex PCR, and TCRdb holds only the in-frame ones, with some missing. The table records some 410,000 clones, more than 9.5% of them present only once. The sequencing sample was made of naive CD4+ T cells from blood. The receptors originated from a woman between 18 and 29 years old in good health.

A few counts support this clone. This chain connects TRBV7-9 to TRBJ2-7; 9 bases are a match to TRBD1. The V and J ends lost 2 bases and 3 bases, in that order; junction bases with no gene match: 8. Germline CDR1 SEHNR, CDR2 FQNEAQ (reference sequence). The length of the CDR3 is 16 residues. CDR3 sequence (DNA): TGTGCCAGCAGCTTACCTCCGGGACAGGGAGTCTACGAGCAGTACTTC. Protein: CASSLPPGQGVYEQYF.

This clone was counted a few times. The chain combines TRBV28 with TRBJ2-1; D unclear. The germline V and J ends were trimmed by 8 bases and 0 bases, with 8 bases remaining between them. In germline, CDR1 is MDHEN, CDR2 SYDVKM. This CDR3 has 13 amino acids. CDR3 amino acids: CASGFSSYNEQFF. CDR3 nucleotide sequence: TGTGCCAGCGGGTTCAGCTCCTACAATGAGCAGTTCTTC.

The chain is built from TRBV11-2 and TRBJ2-3; 14 nucleotides match TRBD2. The germline V gene encodes CDR1 SGHAT and CDR2 FQNNGV. V dropped 4 bases and J dropped 1; count of bases not matched to a gene: 10. This CDR3 is 19 amino acids long. In DNA form, the CDR3 reads TGTGCCAGCAGCTCCAGCATTGGACTAGCGGGGGGTGGCACAGATACGCAGTATTTT. Encoded protein: CASSSSIGLAGGGTDTQYF.

The chain joins TRBV6-1 to TRBJ2-7, with 9 bases aligning to TRBD2. After removal of 4 bases from V and 6 bases from J, the junction contained 7 bases not matched to a gene. The CDR3 contains 14 residues. Germline V lookup: CDR1 MNHNS, CDR2 SASEGT. CDR3 protein: CASSVNGAGGEQYV. The CDR3 nucleotides read TGTGCCAGCAGTGTAAACGGAGCGGGGGGCGAGCAGTACGTC.

V usage is TRBV7-9 and J usage is TRBJ2-5; unclear D gene. The CDR3 has 13 amino acids. Trimming shortened V by 1 base and J by 5 bases, and 8 bases separated the two germline ends. The germline V gene has CDR1 SEHNR and CDR2 FQNEAQ (reference sequence). CDR3 bases: TGTGCCAGCAGCTTAGAAGGGTTTGAGACCCAGTACTTC. Protein sequence: CASSLEGFETQYF.

This clone was seen more than once but under ten times. The chain recombines TRBV6-1 with TRBJ2-1; D unresolved. This CDR3 region has 10 residues. Deletions cut 7 bases from V and 4 bases from J, with 2 bases between. Per germline, CDR1 MNHNS and CDR2 SASEGT. CDR3 residues: CASTYNEQFF. The CDR3 DNA is TGTGCCAGCACTTACAATGAGCAGTTCTTC.

This clone was detected a few times. V is TRBV7-2 and J is TRBJ2-7, with 7 bases matching TRBD1. The CDR3 is made up of 15 amino acids. CDR1 and CDR2 from the germline V gene are SGHTA and FQGNSA. V lost 8 bases, J lost 1 base, and 11 bases stayed unmatched. CDR3 region: CASGLGDRPSYEQYF. CDR3 sequence (DNA): TGTGCCAGCGGCCTGGGGGACAGACCTTCCTACGAGCAGTACTTC.

The chain couples TRBV27 to TRBJ2-1; D not certain. Germline loops: CDR1 MNHEY, CDR2 SMNVEV (reference sequence). Trimming removed 5 bases from V and 0 bases from J, with 11 bases in between. This CDR3 is built from 15 residues. As DNA, the CDR3 is TGTGCCAGCAGTCCACAGAGCTTCTCCTACAATGAGCAGTTCTTC. Its translation: CASSPQSFSYNEQFF.

The chain joins TRBV9 to TRBJ1-2; D possibly corresponds to TRBD1 (5 bases). With 0 bases removed from V and 6 bases from J, the gap between germline ends came to 12 bases. This CDR3 has 14 amino acids. Germline CDR1 is SGDLS and CDR2 is YYNGEE. The CDR3 region has the DNA TGTGCCAGCAGCGTAGGAGGGGTAACTGATGGCTACACCTTC. It encodes CASSVGGVTDGYTF.

This clone showed up just a few times. The chain carries TRBV6-5 and TRBJ1-2; D unresolved. Germline V lookup: CDR1 MNHEY, CDR2 SVGAGI. V was trimmed by 6 bases and J by 4 bases, leaving 6 bases between them. This CDR3 comprises 11 residues. The chain's CDR3 is CASRGLYGYTF. In DNA, the CDR3 is TGTGCCAGCAGAGGACTCTATGGCTACACCTTC.

This clone was found a few times. This sequence joins TRBV30 and TRBJ2-7; TRBD1 or TRBD2 may be the D gene (5 bases each). This CDR3 is 14 amino acids long. Germline V gene data show CDR1 as GTSNPN and CDR2 as SVGIG (reference sequence). Trimming removed 2 bases at V and 2 bases at J, with 13 bases between. The chain's CDR3 is CAWSKERGAYEQYF. The CDR3 coding sequence is TGTGCCTGGAGTAAAGAGAGAGGGGCCTACGAGCAGTACTTC.

V and J are TRBV4-1 and TRBJ1-1; perhaps TRBD1 as D (6 bases). The V and J ends lost 6 bases and 4 bases respectively, with 12 bases between them. CDR1 and CDR2 from the germline V gene are MGHRA and YSYEKL. The CDR3 extends over 13 amino acids. DNA of the CDR3: TGCGCCAGCAGACATACAGGGAGCACTGAAGCTTTCTTT. Protein: CASRHTGSTEAFF.

The table lists this clone with a few counts. This chain connects TRBV5-6 to TRBJ2-2; 7 positions agree with TRBD1. The J segment lost 3 bases and the V segment lost 1 base, leaving 6 bases of the junction unmatched. From germline, CDR1 is SGHDT and CDR2 YYEEEE. The CDR3 extends over 16 amino acids. CDR3 region: CASSLRLTGDTGELFF. The CDR3 DNA reads as TGTGCCAGCAGCTTGAGGCTTACAGGGGACACCGGGGAGCTGTTTTTT.

This clone showed up many times. The chain joins TRBV29-1 to TRBJ1-2, with TRBD1 matching 9 bases. The J segment lost 2 bases and the V segment lost 6 bases, leaving 10 bases of the junction unmatched. The CDR3 is made up of 15 amino acids. CDR1 is SQVTM and CDR2 is ANQGSEA in the germline V gene. The CDR3 DNA reads TGCAGCGTCCAAATACGCGGGACAGGGAACTATGGCTACACCTTC. It yields the protein CSVQIRGTGNYGYTF.

This clone was detected a few times. This chain uses TRBV2 with TRBJ2-5; 12 bases agree with TRBD2. Germline V lookup: CDR1 SNHLY, CDR2 FYNNEI. The CDR3 is 15 amino acids. Unmatched junction bases numbered 6, after V lost 5 bases and J lost 5 bases. The CDR3 here is CASSKLAGGGETQYF. The CDR3 DNA is TGTGCCAGCAGTAAACTAGCGGGAGGCGGGGAGACCCAGTACTTC.

This clone has just a few counts. The rearrangement links TRBV7-2 to TRBJ2-7, with TRBD1 matching 12 bases. CDR1 SGHTA and CDR2 FQGNSA come from the germline V gene. Trimming at V came to 3 bases and at J to 7 bases, leaving 7 bases not matched to a gene. This CDR3 spans 15 amino acids. In nucleotides, the CDR3 is TGTGCCAGCAGCTTTGCCGGGACAGGGGGCTGGGAGCAGTACGTC. Its translation is CASSFAGTGGWEQYV.

This clone turned up a few times. The rearrangement uses TRBV25-1 and TRBJ1-5, with D uncertain. The germline CDR1 and CDR2 sequences are MGHDK and SYGVNS. Trimming left V 3 bases short and J 5 bases short, with 8 bases between. The CDR3 extends over 13 amino acids. The chain's CDR3 is CASSDLGYQPQHF. CDR3 nucleotides: TGTGCCAGCAGTGATCTGGGGTATCAGCCCCAGCATTTT.

Only a few counts were recorded for this clone. The chain joins TRBV7-9 to TRBJ2-3; 9 bases match TRBD1. Germline-derived CDR1 and CDR2 are SEHNR and FQNEAQ (reference sequence). The V segment lost 3 bases and the J segment 4 bases; nucleotides outside the gene matches: 5. This CDR3 has 15 amino acids. CDR3 protein: CASSFPGQGPDTQYF. CDR3 nucleotides: TGTGCCAGCAGCTTCCCGGGACAGGGTCCAGATACGCAGTATTTT.

This clone has a handful of counts. The V call is TRBV10-3, the J call TRBJ2-3; 16 nucleotides align to TRBD2. CDR1 ENHRY and CDR2 SYGVKD come from the germline V gene. This CDR3 has 17 amino acids. J gave up 2 bases and V 5 bases, and 4 bases lay outside the gene matches. The CDR3 DNA reads as TGTGCCATCAGTCCGGGACTAGCGGGGGGGCCCACAGATACGCAGTATTTT. It translates to CAISPGLAGGPTDTQYF.

The CDR3 DNA sequence: TGTGCCAGCAGCTTAAACAGCCATAATTCACCCCTCCACTTT. Its translation: CASSLNSHNSPLHF. The V call is TRBV7-3, the J call TRBJ1-6; D is ambiguous. The CDR3 length is 14 residues. V lost 1 base to trimming and J lost 5 bases, with 6 bases between them. Looked up from germline, CDR1 is SGHTA and CDR2 is FQGTGA.

The rearrangement links TRBV5-1 to TRBJ2-2; 8 nucleotides agree with TRBD1. Per germline, CDR1 SGHRS and CDR2 YFSETQ. Losses at the gene ends were 1 base for V and 7 bases for J; bases not matched to a gene: 3. The length of the CDR3 is 14 residues. This chain's CDR3 is CASSLIGQGGELFF. The CDR3, as DNA: TGCGCCAGCAGCTTGATTGGACAGGGCGGGGAGCTGTTTTTT.

The chain employs TRBV7-9 and TRBJ2-2; D is possibly TRBD2 (5 bases). V lost 5 bases and J lost 5, with 12 bases in between. This CDR3 region has 14 residues. From germline, CDR1 is SEHNR and CDR2 FQNEAQ (reference sequence). The CDR3 DNA reads as TGTGCCAGCAGCCGGACCGGCGGGACCGGGGAGCTGTTTTTT. Its translation is CASSRTGGTGELFF.

This clone was seen a few times. The chain recombines TRBV7-2 with TRBJ2-2; no reliable D call. The V end lost 1 base, the J end lost 0 bases, and 9 bases lay between the germline ends. Per the germline V gene, CDR1 is SGHTA and CDR2 is FQGNSA. The CDR3 consists of 16 residues. CDR3 nucleotides: TGTGCCAGCAGCTTAGTTTGGGGTTCGAACACCGGGGAGCTGTTTTTT. Translation: CASSLVWGSNTGELFF.

This clone was detected a few times. The chain carries TRBV5-4 and TRBJ1-3, with TRBD1 as a possible D gene (5 bases). V dropped 4 bases and J dropped 0 bases, with 11 bases sitting between them. The germline CDR1 and CDR2 sequences are SGHNT and YYREEE (reference sequence). The CDR3 length is 15 residues. CDR3 protein: CASSPGALSGNTIYF. Written as DNA, the CDR3 is TGTGCCAGCAGCCCCGGGGCACTCTCTGGAAACACCATATATTTT.

The CDR3 coding sequence is TGTGCCAGCAGTGGTCAAACCAGGGGTCGCCATTCACCCCTCCACTTT. Its translation is CASSGQTRGRHSPLHF. The chain has TRBV6-1 and TRBJ1-6; the D gene is possibly TRBD1 (6 bases). This CDR3 region has 16 residues. Per germline, CDR1 MNHNS and CDR2 SASEGT. The germline V and J ends were trimmed by 4 bases and 8 bases, with 18 bases remaining between them.